This TCR beta chain is drawn from a study of blood T cell repertoires in COVID-19. Trimming cost V 5 bases and J 5 bases, with 18 bases left between them. The germline V gene encodes CDR1 SQVTM and CDR2 ANQGSEA. This CDR3 comprises 14 residues. TCRdb's table, derived via immunoSEQ multiplex PCR, lists solely in-frame clones and lacks some. This table holds about 140,000 clones, approximately 81% found once. Sample: PBMCs or T cells enriched from blood (not recorded which). The V call is TRBV29-1, the J call TRBJ1-1, with a weak D call TRBD1 (5 bases). The sequence was collected from a man between 35 and 55 years old with acute COVID-19. The CDR3 protein is CSVKGGSGGTEAFF. The DNA of the CDR3 is TGCAGCGTTAAGGGTGGCAGCGGGGGAACTGAAGCTTTCTTT.